This record looks at one T cell receptor beta chain sequence and its context. The antigen remains unidentified. This specimen belongs to a study of blood T cells in healthy people across ages. Broader study findings: Getting older went along with TCR beta diversity per million T cells dropping roughly linearly.

A second PCR, run for about 7 to 11 cycles, used a sample-barcoded 5' primer plus a J-beta primer mix. Each TCR beta cDNA got a 12-nucleotide random molecular identifier. Per sample, CDR3-containing paired-end reads numbered at least 2.5 million. TCRdb recomputed calls from the 5' RACE reads with MiXCR, one row per CDR3 protein. The sample has around 2 million distinct CDR3 sequences, roughly two fifths seen once. No fewer than 6 million PBMCs went into each sample. This CDR3 comprises 14 residues. Per the germline V gene, CDR1 is MNHEY and CDR2 is SVGAGI. The clonotype was recovered from a human donor in good health. Sequencing used blood. The chain joins TRBV6-5 to TRBJ2-4; no clear D. The DNA matches TRBJ2-7 better at its end, which makes the J call doubtful. The CDR3 bases are TGTGCCAGCAGTCCGGACCGTTATAATTACGAGCAGTACTTC. This gives the protein CASSPDRYNYEQYF.